This TCR beta chain was profiled in a study of shared clonotypes between healthy human individuals. Study-wide points: It was observed that approximately 5% of naive CD4 clonotypes were shared across several donors. The study sampled only blood, and tissue repertoires likely differ.

All donors were healthy HIV-negative adults lacking recent acute infections or vaccinations. Details on this clone: No antigen is known for it.

TCRdb's copy holds only in-frame clones and misses some; the assay was immunoSEQ multiplex PCR. Of approximately 240,000 clones in the sample, 60% to 70% were seen once. Sequencing input: memory CD4+ T cells sorted from blood. Subset noted: CD45RA-negative fraction. This sequence originates from a man aged 25-40 years in good health.

The CDR3 sequence is CASSFLTSGRAEQFF. Here the CDR3 DNA reads TGTGCCAGCAGCTTTCTTACTAGCGGGAGAGCTGAGCAGTTCTTC. This chain connects TRBV7-2 to TRBJ2-1; TRBD2 matches at 11 bases. The germline V gene encodes CDR1 SGHTA and CDR2 FQGNSA. The CDR3 spans 15 residues. Trimming at V came to 3 bases and at J to 9 bases, leaving 7 bases not matched to a gene.